This entry describes one T cell receptor (beta chain). TCR beta cDNA came from approximately 0.55 ug total RNA, primed with a constant-region primer. Employing slightly modified ARM-PCR, three nested multiplex PCR rounds were run, and these gave rise to the TCR beta libraries. One entry per CDR3 protein, called by TCRdb with MiXCR from the multiplex PCR reads. The sample records 99,000 or so distinct CDR3 sequences, 55% to 75% being singletons. DNA and RNA were both co-extracted from 20-30 mg of bulk tissue that had not been sorted. The data are from a study of tumor-infiltrating lymphocytes in primary liver carcinoma. The sample comprised liver tumor tissue from sampling region 5. Specified subset: tumor region T5, tumor centre. This clonotype was obtained from a woman in her fifties or sixties with primary liver carcinoma and hepatitis B virus infection.

The CDR3 DNA reads TGTGCCAGCAGCTCAGTAGGACAGGGCGGGTACACCTTC. This sequence encodes CASSSVGQGGYTF. The J gene is TRBJ1-2, the V gene TRBV11-2; 8 nucleotides align to TRBD1. The J segment lost 11 bases and the V segment lost 4 bases, leaving 9 bases of the junction unmatched. Germline CDR1 and CDR2: SGHAT and FQNNGV. The CDR3 has 13 residues.